The entry that follows covers one TCR beta chain sequence. This clonotype appeared many times. The specificity of this receptor is unknown. No quality values exist for individual bases; no much larger clone is one base distant. This sample was taken from a study of response to subunit inactivated influenza vaccine (dated by TCRdb to the late 2010s). About the investigation overall: To follow how T cells responded to a trivalent subunit inactivated influenza vaccine, the researchers relied on deep quantitative profiling of the T cell receptor repertoire.

What the work shows at the level of the full study, not this receptor alone: According to the authors, only a limited number of new T cells may be recruited by each seasonal influenza vaccination.

The CDR3 has 14 amino acids, counting the end cysteine and phenylalanine. Just CDR3 DNA is preserved here, 42 bases in frame from base 1. Based on the germline V gene, the CDR1 and CDR2 sequences are SQVTM and ANQGSEA. V and J are truncated by 3 bases and 7 bases respectively, leaving an intervening sequence of 16 bases. The receptor library was made with RT-PCR. The instrument was an Illumina HiSeq 2500. TCRdb's own reprocessing of the public reads used fastp at Q25 and MiXCR and kept productive beta chains. When rows share a CDR3 protein, they turn into one entry using the most common DNA and genes. Across this sample there are around 500,000 distinct CDR3 sequences, with approximately 11% seen only once. The ten most abundant clones make up about 12% of the sample. The sample's time point label is to be understood as: more than 40 days after influenza vaccine administration.

The specimen was PBMCs from blood, collected roughly 48 days after vaccination. The sequence is built from TRBV29-1 and TRBJ2-1; a tentative D match to TRBD2 spans 5 bases. The receptor comes from a man between 45 and 60 years old who received an inactivated influenza vaccine. Donor details come from another sample of the same person, matched by shared clones. The DNA sequence is given as TGCAGCGTTGAGGCGGGCCCCTCGGGAAATGAGCAGTTCTTC. Translated, this gives CSVEAGPSGNEQFF.